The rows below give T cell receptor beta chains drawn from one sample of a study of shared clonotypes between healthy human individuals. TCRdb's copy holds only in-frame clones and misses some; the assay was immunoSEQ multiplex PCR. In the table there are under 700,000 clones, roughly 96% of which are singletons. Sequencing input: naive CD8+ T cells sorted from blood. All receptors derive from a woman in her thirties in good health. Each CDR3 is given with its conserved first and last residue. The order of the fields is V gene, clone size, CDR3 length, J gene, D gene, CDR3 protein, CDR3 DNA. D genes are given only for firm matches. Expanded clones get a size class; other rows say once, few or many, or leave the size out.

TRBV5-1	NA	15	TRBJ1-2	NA	CASSPWGGAQNGYTF	TGCGCCAGCAGCCCCTGGGGCGGGGCGCAGAATGGCTACACCTTC
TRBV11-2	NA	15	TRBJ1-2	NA	CASSPLYASNYGYTF	TGTGCCAGCAGCCCACTATACGCCTCTAACTATGGCTACACCTTC
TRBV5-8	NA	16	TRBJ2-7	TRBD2	CASSLATREGLYEQYF	TGTGCCAGCAGCTTGGCAACCCGGGAGGGCCTCTACGAGCAGTACTTC
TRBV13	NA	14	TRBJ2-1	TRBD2	CASRGLAGWNEQFF	TGTGCCAGCAGGGGACTAGCGGGATGGAATGAGCAGTTCTTC
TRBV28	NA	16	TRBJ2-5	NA	CASRPHLQRGEETQYF	TGTGCCAGCAGACCTCACCTACAAAGGGGAGAAGAGACCCAGTACTTC
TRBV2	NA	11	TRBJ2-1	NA	CASSGLGEQFF	TGTGCCAGCAGTGGGCTTGGTGAGCAGTTCTTC
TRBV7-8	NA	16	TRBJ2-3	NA	CASSLVTGHGTDTQYF	TGTGCCAGCAGCTTAGTCACGGGACACGGGACAGATACGCAGTATTTT
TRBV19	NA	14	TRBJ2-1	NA	CASSPWVANNEQFF	TGTGCCAGTAGTCCTTGGGTAGCTAACAATGAGCAGTTCTTC
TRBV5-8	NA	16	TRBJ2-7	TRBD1	CASSLQTGTEPYEQYF	TGTGCCAGCAGCTTACAAACCGGGACAGAGCCCTACGAGCAGTACTTC
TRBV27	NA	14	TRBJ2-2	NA	CASSFGLGNGELFF	TGTGCCAGCAGTTTCGGCTTAGGGAACGGGGAGCTGTTTTTT
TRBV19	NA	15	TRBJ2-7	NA	CASSSPQTATYEQYF	TGTGCCAGTAGTTCGCCCCAGACAGCGACCTACGAGCAGTACTTC
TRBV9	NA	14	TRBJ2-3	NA	CASSVAEYRDTQYF	TGTGCCAGCAGCGTAGCCGAATATAGAGATACGCAGTATTTT
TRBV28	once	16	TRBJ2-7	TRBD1	CASSLRTGQGLYEQYF	TGTGCCAGCAGTTTGAGGACGGGACAGGGGTTATACGAGCAGTACTTC
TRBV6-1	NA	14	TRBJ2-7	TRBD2	CASSEGPGGYEQYF	TGTGCCAGCAGTGAGGGCCCGGGGGGGTACGAGCAGTACTTC
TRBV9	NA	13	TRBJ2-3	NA	CASRAISTDTQYF	TGTGCCAGCAGGGCAATTTCAACAGATACGCAGTATTTT
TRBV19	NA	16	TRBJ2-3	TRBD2	CASREVAGGPVDTQYF	TGTGCCAGTAGAGAAGTCGCGGGAGGGCCAGTGGATACGCAGTATTTT
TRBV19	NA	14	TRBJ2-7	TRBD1	CASSMTGGYDEQYF	TGTGCCAGTAGTATGACAGGGGGCTATGACGAGCAGTACTTC
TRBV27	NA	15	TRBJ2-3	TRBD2	CASRPLAGAADTQYF	TGTGCCAGCAGACCGCTAGCGGGAGCAGCAGATACGCAGTATTTT
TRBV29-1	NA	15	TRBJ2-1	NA	CSVPPGESSYNEQFF	TGCAGCGTCCCACCAGGGGAGAGCTCCTACAATGAGCAGTTCTTC
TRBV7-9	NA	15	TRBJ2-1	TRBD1	CASSLGQGAYNEQFF	TGTGCCAGCAGCTTAGGACAGGGGGCCTACAATGAGCAGTTCTTC
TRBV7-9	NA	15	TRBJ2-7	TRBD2	CASSDGAGGSYEQYF	TGTGCCAGCAGCGACGGGGCGGGAGGGTCCTACGAGCAGTACTTC
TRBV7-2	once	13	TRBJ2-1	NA	CASSLIGFREQFF	TGTGCCAGCAGCTTAATTGGGTTCAGGGAGCAGTTCTTC
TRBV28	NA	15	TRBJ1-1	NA	CASSLEGRRNTEAFF	TGTGCCAGCAGTTTGGAAGGCAGGAGGAACACTGAAGCTTTCTTT
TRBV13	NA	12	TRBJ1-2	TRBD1	CASSSQGVGYTF	TGTGCCAGCAGCTCACAGGGGGTTGGCTACACCTTC
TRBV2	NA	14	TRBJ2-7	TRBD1	CASREGQGYYEQYF	TGTGCCAGCAGGGAGGGACAGGGGTACTACGAGCAGTACTTC
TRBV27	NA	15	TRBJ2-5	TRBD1	CASSFGTGGRETQYF	TGTGCCAGCAGTTTCGGGACAGGGGGCAGGGAGACCCAGTACTTC
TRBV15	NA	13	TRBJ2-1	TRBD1	CATSNRGLDEQFF	TGTGCCACCAGCAACAGGGGGCTCGATGAGCAGTTCTTC
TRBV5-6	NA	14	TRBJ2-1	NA	CASSLPRGRGEQFF	TGTGCCAGCAGCTTGCCCCGCGGCCGGGGTGAGCAGTTCTTC
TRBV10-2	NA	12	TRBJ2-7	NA	CASSATVDEQYF	TGCGCCAGCAGTGCGACTGTGGACGAGCAGTACTTC
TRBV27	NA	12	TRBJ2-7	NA	CASSSSLYEQYF	TGTGCCAGCAGTTCCTCTCTCTACGAGCAGTACTTC
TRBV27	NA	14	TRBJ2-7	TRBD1	CASRIGQGAYEQYF	TGTGCCAGCAGAATAGGACAGGGCGCCTACGAGCAGTACTTC
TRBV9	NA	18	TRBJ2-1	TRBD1	CASSDDREPILHYNEQFF	TGTGCCAGCAGCGACGACAGGGAACCGATACTTCATTACAATGAGCAGTTCTTC